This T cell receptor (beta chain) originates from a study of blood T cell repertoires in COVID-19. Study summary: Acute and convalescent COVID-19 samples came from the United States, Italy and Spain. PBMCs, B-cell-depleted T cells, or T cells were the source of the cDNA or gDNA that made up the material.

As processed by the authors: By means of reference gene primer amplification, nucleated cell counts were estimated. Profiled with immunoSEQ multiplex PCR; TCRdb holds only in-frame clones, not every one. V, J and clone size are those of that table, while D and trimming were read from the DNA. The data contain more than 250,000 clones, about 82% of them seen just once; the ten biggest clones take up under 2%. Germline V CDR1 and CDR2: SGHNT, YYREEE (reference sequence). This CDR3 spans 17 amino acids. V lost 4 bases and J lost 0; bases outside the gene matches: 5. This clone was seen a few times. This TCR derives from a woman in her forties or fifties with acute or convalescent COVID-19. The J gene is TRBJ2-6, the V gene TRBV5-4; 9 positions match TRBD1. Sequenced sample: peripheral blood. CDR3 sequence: CASSLTGGLSGANVLTF. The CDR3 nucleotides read TGTGCCAGCAGCCTGACAGGGGGACTCTCTGGGGCCAACGTCCTGACTTTC.